What follows describes a single T cell receptor beta chain. Its target antigen remains unknown. No per-base quality is available; no much larger clone lies one base away. Amplification of TCR beta CDR3 regions was carried out from RNA transcripts. The TCR CDR3 was subjected to a first round of RT-PCR using the HTBI primer set and the Qiagen OneStep RT-PCR kit. Libraries were constructed in a second round of multiplex PCR, after which size selection and purification were carried out. Paired-end sequencing of the libraries was performed with 100 bp reads on an Illumina HiSeq2000. In the source study's methods: SOAPnuke was used to process the raw data, with reads discarded if the reads contained adapters or uncalled bases, had a mean Phred below 15, or lacked an exact constant-primer or identifier match. High-quality paired reads were merged with COPE v1.2.5, and unique nucleotide sequences were defined as clonotypes. MiTCR v1.1 was used to align clonotypes to the IMGT TRBV, TRBD and TRBJ reference segments. Only V-J combinations with frequency above 0.0001, covering about 99% of repertoires, were analysed. A TCS score was defined as the ratio between F50 (clonal expansion) and ExV (chaos), using BLOSUM62-based TCRdist between CDR3 peptides within each V-J. Welch's t-statistics and random forest reduced fewer than 600 V-J features to under 15, which were used in a naive Bayes classifier (R e1071). TCRdb reran the public reads through fastp at Q25 and MiXCR, keeping productive beta chains. Records with the same CDR3 protein are collapsed into one entry carrying the most frequent genes and DNA. The V and J calls here are based on TCRdb, not the publication. This sample comprises some 510,000 distinct CDR3 sequences, around 46% of them detected only once. The ten largest clones capture about 8.2% of the sample.

The germline V gene encodes CDR1 SNHLY and CDR2 FYNNEI. The CDR3, cysteine through phenylalanine, is 17 amino acids long. Only the CDR3 DNA is retained, 51 bases long and in frame from the first base. At the junction V is shortened by 8 bases and J by 5 bases; bases outside the gene matches: 17. Stable Graves' hyperthyroidism was defined as no progression to ophthalmopathy during 18 months of follow-up. Hyperthyroidism patients were newly diagnosed, with disease duration under 2 months, and aged 18 to 65 years. Any patient with an uncontrolled infection, another autoimmune disease, pregnancy or lactation was excluded. Diagnoses were based on clinical symptoms, serum thyroxine and TRAb, thyroid ultrasound and orbital computed tomography. Total RNA was extracted using Trizol reagent, and RNA quality was assessed on an Agilent 2100 Bioanalyzer. The sample belongs to a study of T cells in Graves' hyperthyroidism and ophthalmopathy (dated by TCRdb to between 2018 and 2021). Context from the whole study: TCR V-J signatures able to tell the groups apart were searched for in a discovery cohort of 95 to 100 patients, of whom about 40 had Graves' ophthalmopathy and around 58 had stable Graves' hyperthyroidism. The paper reports TCR Vbeta CDR3 sequencing of roughly 140 peripheral blood samples: some 44 ophthalmopathy, 70 to 85 hyperthyroidism and roughly 17 progressor patients. In several Graves' hyperthyroidism patients, the study also compared T-cell repertoires from thyroid tissue with T-cell repertoires from blood. Once sampling was done, hyperthyroidism patients were given methimazole at a starting dose of 30 mg daily, whereas ophthalmopathy patients were given high-dose intravenous methylprednisolone. Prospective prediction of ophthalmopathy was tested in an independent validation cohort consisting of 18 hyperthyroidism patients and around 16 patients who later progressed to ophthalmopathy. For training and testing, the 100 or so patients in the discovery cohort were randomly divided in a 7:3 ratio. Broader findings and caveats from the paper: Most expanded thyroid clonotypes (frequency above 0.001) were also detected in blood, suggesting blood repertoires may reflect thyroid immune responses. Ophthalmopathy was separated from stable hyperthyroidism by a 13 V-J signature model, with around 88% sensitivity and 81% to 82% specificity obtained in cross-validation and 80%/75% obtained in testing. During validation, the model predicted progression to ophthalmopathy a median of approximately 6.5 months ahead of onset, with around 71% sensitivity and 72% to 85% specificity. Sample size was not statistically predetermined, and investigators were not blinded to group allocation.

The material sequenced was peripheral blood or thyroid tissue (not recorded which). The TCR was taken from a woman between 18 and 30 years old with Graves' hyperthyroidism. Donor details come from another sample of the same person, matched by shared clones. The rearrangement combines TRBV2 with TRBJ1-5; the central 8 bases match TRBD1. The sequence in DNA is TGTGCCAGCCATACTTCCGGGGACAGGCAGGGCCATCAGCCCCAGCATTTT. Its protein is CASHTSGDRQGHQPQHF.